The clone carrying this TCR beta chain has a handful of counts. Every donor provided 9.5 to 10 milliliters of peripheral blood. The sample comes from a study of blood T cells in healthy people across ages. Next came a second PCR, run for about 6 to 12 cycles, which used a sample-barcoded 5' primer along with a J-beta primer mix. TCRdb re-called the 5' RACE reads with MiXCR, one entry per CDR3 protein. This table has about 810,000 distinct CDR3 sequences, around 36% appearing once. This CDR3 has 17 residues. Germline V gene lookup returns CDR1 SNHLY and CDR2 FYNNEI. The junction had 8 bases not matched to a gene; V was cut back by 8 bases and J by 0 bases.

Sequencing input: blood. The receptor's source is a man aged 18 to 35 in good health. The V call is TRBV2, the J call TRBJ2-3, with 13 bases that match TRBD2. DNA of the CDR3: TGTGCCAGCCTAGAGACTAGCGGGGGGCCGAGCACAGATACGCAGTATTTT. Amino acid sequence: CASLETSGGPSTDTQYF.